The source of this T cell receptor (beta chain) is a study of control samples from healthy donors and cancer patients. This CDR3 region has 16 residues. Germline V gene sequence: CDR1 MNHNY, CDR2 SVGAGI (reference sequence). V shed 4 bases and J shed 1 base, with 15 bases lying between them. Here immunoSEQ multiplex PCR was the method, and the copy in TCRdb shows in-frame clones only, minus some. The table lists some 49,000 clones, approximately 86% of them singletons, with over 2.5% in the top ten. Sequencing input: PBMCs. V is TRBV6-6 and J is TRBJ2-3, with a weak D call TRBD1 (6 bases). The source of this sequence is a woman aged 45-65 years with lung cancer. CDR3 in DNA: TGTGCCAGCAGTTGGCCCCAGGCAGGGGGCACAGATACGCAGTATTTT. As protein: CASSWPQAGGTDTQYF.